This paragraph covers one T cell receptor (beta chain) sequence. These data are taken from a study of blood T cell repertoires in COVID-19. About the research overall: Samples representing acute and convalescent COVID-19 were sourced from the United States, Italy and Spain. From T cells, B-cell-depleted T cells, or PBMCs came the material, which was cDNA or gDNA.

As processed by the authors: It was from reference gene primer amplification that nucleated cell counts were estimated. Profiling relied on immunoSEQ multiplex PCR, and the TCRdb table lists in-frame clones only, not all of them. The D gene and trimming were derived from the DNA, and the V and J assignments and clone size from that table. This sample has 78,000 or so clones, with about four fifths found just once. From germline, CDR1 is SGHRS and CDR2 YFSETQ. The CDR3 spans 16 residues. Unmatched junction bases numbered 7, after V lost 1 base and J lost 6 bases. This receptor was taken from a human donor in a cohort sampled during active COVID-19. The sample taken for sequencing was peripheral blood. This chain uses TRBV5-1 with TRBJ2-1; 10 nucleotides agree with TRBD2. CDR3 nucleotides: TGCGCCAGCAGCTTGCCCAGCGGGGGGGTCAGCAATGAGCAGTTCTTC. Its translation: CASSLPSGGVSNEQFF. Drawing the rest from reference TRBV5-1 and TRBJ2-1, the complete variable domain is KAGVTQTPRYLIKTRGQQVTLSCSPISGHRSVSWYQQTPGQGLQFLFEYFSETQRNKGNFPGRFSGRQFSNSRSEMNVSTLELGDSALYLCASSLPSGGVSNEQFFGPGTRLTVL.